This TCR beta chain was captured in a study of OX40 agonist ivuxolimab in advanced cancers. In the study overall: Ivuxolimab, which targeted the costimulatory receptor OX40 (CD134), was an agonistic, fully human IgG2 monoclonal antibody. Intravenous ivuxolimab was administered to patients every 2 weeks at six dose levels: 0.01, 0.1, 0.3, 1.5, 3 and 10 mg/kg. Of the 50 to 55 patients in dose escalation, about 20 had hepatocellular carcinoma, some 15 had melanoma, 9 had renal cell carcinoma and 9 had head and neck cancer. In the dose-escalation cohort, more than 75% of patients were male, and the mean age was approximately 64 years, with a range of roughly 23 to 85. Patients were allowed to have had prior anti-PD-1, anti-PD-L1 or anti-CTLA-4 therapy, and around 40% of the dose-escalation patients had previously received checkpoint inhibitors. Partial responses occurred in three dose-escalation patients, of whom one had hepatocellular carcinoma and two had cutaneous melanoma. Peripheral TCRbeta sequencing aimed to test whether ivuxolimab altered TCR sequence diversity and caused clonal T-cell expansion. The paper describes the monotherapy dose-escalation part (N = 52 patients) of the phase I trial of ivuxolimab. What the research found in general, with its limitations: Low levels of normalized T-cell clonal expansion were also shown by some nonresponding patients. In the 0.1-3.0 mg/kg groups, partial responders had among the lowest normalized peripheral clonal expansion, particularly in CD8+ T cells. At doses from 0.1 to 3.0 mg/kg, clonal expansion was seen in both CD4+ and CD8+ blood T cells between baseline and week 6. Antigen specificity was not determined for the clonally expanded peripheral T cells. On average, CD8+ T cells showed more expanded clones than CD4+ T cells after ivuxolimab.

To sequence the TCRbeta CDR3 region, genomic DNA was isolated from the sorted cells. The immunoSEQ Assay was used to sequence the TCRbeta CDR3 regions. Entries here come from immuneACCESS through TCRdb and include only in-frame sequences with V and J called. Some clones fail to appear in such tables; in the studies checked, an unresolved V gene covers under half of the shortfall, and the cause of the remainder is unknown. In all, the sample holds under 100,000 clones, and roughly 92% of those were seen once. Approximately 11% of the sample belongs to the ten largest clones. V is reduced by 1 base and J by 0 bases, leaving a spacing of 7 bases between them. Including cysteine and phenylalanine, the CDR3 has 15 amino acids. Just the 45-base CDR3 DNA is kept, in frame starting at base 1. The germline V gene encodes CDR1 MNHEY and CDR2 SMNVEV (reference sequence). Worth noting for this clone: The antigen this receptor binds is unknown. Qualities for individual bases were not recorded, and no much larger clone is one base off.

The trial excluded patients who had a history of autoimmune disease or who were on systemic immunosuppression. Peripheral blood for TCR sequencing was collected from all dose cohorts at baseline, on cycle 4 day 1, and on cycle 7 day 1. Samples were obtained from an open-label, multicenter, first-in-human phase I dose-escalation trial of ivuxolimab. The trial enrolled adults with locally advanced or metastatic head and neck squamous cell, hepatocellular, melanoma or renal cell carcinoma. Before TCR sequencing, CD4+ and CD8+ T cells were separately sorted from peripheral blood. The V and J genes are TRBV27 and TRBJ1-5; the D gene assignment is ambiguous. The clonotype originates from an adult with an advanced solid tumor such as melanoma, head and neck, liver or kidney cancer. The sequenced sample was CD4+ or CD8+ T cells sorted from blood, obtained in a trial of the OX40 agonist ivuxolimab. DNA sequence: TGTGCCAGCAGTTTATGGGGTAATAGCAATCAGCCCCAGCATTTT. Its translation reads: CASSLWGNSNQPQHF.